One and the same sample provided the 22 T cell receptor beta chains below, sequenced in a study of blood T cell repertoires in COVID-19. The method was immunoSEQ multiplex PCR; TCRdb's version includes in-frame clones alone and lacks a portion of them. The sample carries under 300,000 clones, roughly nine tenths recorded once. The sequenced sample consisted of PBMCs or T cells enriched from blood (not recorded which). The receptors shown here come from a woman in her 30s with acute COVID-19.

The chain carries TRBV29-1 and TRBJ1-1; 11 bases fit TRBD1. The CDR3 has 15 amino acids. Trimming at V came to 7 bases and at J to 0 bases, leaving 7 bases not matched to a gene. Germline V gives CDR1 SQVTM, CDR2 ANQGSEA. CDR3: CSASGQGALNTEAFF. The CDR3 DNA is TGCAGCGCTTCAGGACAGGGGGCTTTGAACACTGAAGCTTTCTTT. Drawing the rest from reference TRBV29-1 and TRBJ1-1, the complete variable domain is SAVISQKPSRDICQRGTSLTIQCQVDSQVTMMFWYRQQPGQSLTLIATANQGSEATYESGFVIDKFPISRPNLTFSTLTVSNMSPEDSSIYLCSASGQGALNTEAFFGQGTRLTVV.

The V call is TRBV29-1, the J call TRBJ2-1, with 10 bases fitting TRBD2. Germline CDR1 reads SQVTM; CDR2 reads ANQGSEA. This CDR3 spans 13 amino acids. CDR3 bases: TGCAGTACTAGCGGGGCCACCTACAATGAGCAGTTCTTC. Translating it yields CSTSGATYNEQFF.

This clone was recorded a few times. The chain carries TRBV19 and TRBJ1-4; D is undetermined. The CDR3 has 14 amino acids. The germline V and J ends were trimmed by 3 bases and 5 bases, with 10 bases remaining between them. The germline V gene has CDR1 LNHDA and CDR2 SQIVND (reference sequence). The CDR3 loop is CASSILSGNEKLFF. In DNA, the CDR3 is TGTGCCAGTAGTATTTTAAGCGGCAATGAAAAACTGTTTTTT.

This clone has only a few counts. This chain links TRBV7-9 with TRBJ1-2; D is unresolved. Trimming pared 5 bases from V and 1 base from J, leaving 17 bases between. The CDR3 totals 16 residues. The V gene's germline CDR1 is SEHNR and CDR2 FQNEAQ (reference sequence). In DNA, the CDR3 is TGTGCCAGCAGCGGAGAGGGCCGAACTTTTAACTATGGCTACACCTTC. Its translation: CASSGEGRTFNYGYTF. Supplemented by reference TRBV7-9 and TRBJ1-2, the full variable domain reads DTGVSQNPRHKITKRGQNVTFRCDPISEHNRLYWYRQTLGQGPEFLTYFQNEAQLEKSRLLSDRFSAERPKGSFSTLEIQRTEQGDSAMYLCASSGEGRTFNYGYTFGSGTRLTVV.

The CDR3: CASSLRLDNEQFF. In DNA form, the CDR3 reads TGTGCCAGCAGCTTACGACTAGACAATGAGCAGTTCTTC. The J gene is TRBJ2-1, the V gene TRBV11-2; a weak D match, TRBD2 (6 bases). Germline CDR1 and CDR2: SGHAT and FQNNGV. Trimming pared 2 bases from V and 5 bases from J, leaving 7 bases between. The CDR3 runs 13 residues.

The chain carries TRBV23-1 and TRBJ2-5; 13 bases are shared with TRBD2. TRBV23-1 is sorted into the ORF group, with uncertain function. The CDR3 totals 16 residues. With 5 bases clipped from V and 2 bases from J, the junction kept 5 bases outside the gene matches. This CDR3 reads CASSAGLAGLQETQYF. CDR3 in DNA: TGCGCCAGCAGTGCGGGACTAGCGGGGTTACAAGAGACCCAGTACTTC.

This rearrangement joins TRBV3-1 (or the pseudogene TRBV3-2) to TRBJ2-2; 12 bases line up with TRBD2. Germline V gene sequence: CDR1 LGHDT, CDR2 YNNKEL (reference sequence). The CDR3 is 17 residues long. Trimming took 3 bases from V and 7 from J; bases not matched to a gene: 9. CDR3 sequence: CASSHPLAGGPIGELFF. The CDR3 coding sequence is TGTGCCAGCAGCCACCCGCTAGCGGGGGGGCCGATCGGGGAGCTGTTTTTT.

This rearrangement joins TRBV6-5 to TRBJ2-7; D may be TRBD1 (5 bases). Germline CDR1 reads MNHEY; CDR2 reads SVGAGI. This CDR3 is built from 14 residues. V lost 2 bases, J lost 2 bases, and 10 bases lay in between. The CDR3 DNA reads TGTGCCAGCAGTTACGGCCAGGGCCCCTACGAGCAGTACTTC. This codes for CASSYGQGPYEQYF.

The CDR3 region is CASRRTGSNEQYF. For the CDR3, the DNA is TGTGCCAGCAGAAGGACAGGAAGCAACGAGCAGTACTTC. The gene calls are TRBV6-5 and TRBJ2-7; 7 positions agree with TRBD1. CDR1 MNHEY and CDR2 SVGAGI come from the germline V gene. V shed 6 bases and J 5 bases; nucleotides not matched to a gene: 7. This CDR3 spans 13 amino acids.

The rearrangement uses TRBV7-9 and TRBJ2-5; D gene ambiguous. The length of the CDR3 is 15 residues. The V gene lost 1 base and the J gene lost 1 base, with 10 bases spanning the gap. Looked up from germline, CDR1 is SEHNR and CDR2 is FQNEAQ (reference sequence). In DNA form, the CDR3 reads TGTGCCAGCAGCTTAGGGGCCTTTACCCAAGAGACCCAGTACTTC. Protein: CASSLGAFTQETQYF.

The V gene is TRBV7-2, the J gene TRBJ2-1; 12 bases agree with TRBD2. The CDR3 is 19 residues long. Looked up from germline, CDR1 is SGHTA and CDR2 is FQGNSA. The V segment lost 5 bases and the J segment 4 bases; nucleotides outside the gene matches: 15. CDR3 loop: CASSPARLAGGPQYNEQFF. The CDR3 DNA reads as TGTGCCAGCAGCCCCGCACGGCTAGCGGGAGGGCCGCAGTACAATGAGCAGTTCTTC.

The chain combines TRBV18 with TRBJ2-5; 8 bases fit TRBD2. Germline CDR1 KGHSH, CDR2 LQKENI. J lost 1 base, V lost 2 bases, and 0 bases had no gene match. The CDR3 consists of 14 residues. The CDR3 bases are TGTGCCAGCTCACCAACTAGCGGCCAAGAGACCCAGTACTTC. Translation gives CASSPTSGQETQYF.

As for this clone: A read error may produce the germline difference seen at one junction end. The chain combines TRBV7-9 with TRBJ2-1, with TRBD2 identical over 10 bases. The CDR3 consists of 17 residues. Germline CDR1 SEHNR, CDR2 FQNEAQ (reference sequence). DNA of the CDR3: TGTGCCAGCAGCCTAGCCGGGACTAGCGCCAGACCGTATGAGCAGTTCTTC. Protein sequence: CASSLAGTSARPYEQFF. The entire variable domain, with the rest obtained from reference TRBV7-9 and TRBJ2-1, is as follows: DTGVSQNPRHKITKRGQNVTFRCDPISEHNRLYWYRQTLGQGPEFLTYFQNEAQLEKSRLLSDRFSAERPKGSFSTLEIQRTEQGDSAMYLCASSLAGTSARPYEQFFGPGTRLTVL.

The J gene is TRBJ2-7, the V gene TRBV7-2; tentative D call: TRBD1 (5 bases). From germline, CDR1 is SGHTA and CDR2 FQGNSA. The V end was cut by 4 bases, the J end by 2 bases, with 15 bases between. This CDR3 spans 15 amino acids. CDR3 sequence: CASSSRSQGTYEQYF. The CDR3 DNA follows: TGTGCCAGCAGCTCGCGGAGTCAGGGCACCTACGAGCAGTACTTC.

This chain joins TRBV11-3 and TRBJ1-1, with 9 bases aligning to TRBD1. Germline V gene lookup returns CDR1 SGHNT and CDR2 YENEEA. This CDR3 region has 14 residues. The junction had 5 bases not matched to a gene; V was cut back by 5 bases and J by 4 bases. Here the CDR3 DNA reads TGTGCCAGCAGCCCCGGGACAGGGAGCACTGAAGCTTTCTTT. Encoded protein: CASSPGTGSTEAFF.

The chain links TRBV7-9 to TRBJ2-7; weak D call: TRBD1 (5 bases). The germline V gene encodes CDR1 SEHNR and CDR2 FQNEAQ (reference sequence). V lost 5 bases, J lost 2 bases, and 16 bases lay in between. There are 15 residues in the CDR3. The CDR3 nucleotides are TGTGCCAGCAGCCTAGGGGTGGGCAACACCTACGAGCAGTACTTC. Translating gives CASSLGVGNTYEQYF. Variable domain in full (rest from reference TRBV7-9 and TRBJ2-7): DTGVSQNPRHKITKRGQNVTFRCDPISEHNRLYWYRQTLGQGPEFLTYFQNEAQLEKSRLLSDRFSAERPKGSFSTLEIQRTEQGDSAMYLCASSLGVGNTYEQYFGPGTRLTVT.

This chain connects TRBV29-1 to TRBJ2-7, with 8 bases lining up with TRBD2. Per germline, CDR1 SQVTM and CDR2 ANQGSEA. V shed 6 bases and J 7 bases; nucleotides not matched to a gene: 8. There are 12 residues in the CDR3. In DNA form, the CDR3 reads TGCAGCGTCCGGGGGGGGTTGGGTGAGCAGTACTTC. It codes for CSVRGGLGEQYF.

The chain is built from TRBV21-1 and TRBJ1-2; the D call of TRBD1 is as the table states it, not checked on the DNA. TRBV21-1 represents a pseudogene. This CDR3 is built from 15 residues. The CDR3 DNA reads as TGTGCCAGCAGCACCCCCGCGCCAGGGTTCCGGGGCTACACCTTC. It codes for CASSTPAPGFRGYTF.

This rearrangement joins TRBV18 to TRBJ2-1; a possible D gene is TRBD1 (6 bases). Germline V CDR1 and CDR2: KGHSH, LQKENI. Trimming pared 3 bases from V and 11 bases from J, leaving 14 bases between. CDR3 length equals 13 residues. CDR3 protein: CASSPQQGPQQFF. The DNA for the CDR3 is TGTGCCAGCTCACCTCAACAGGGACCACAGCAGTTCTTC.

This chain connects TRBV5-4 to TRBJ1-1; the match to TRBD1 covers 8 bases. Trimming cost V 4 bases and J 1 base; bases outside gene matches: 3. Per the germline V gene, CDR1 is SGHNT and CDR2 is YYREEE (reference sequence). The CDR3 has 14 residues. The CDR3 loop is CASSTDRGNTEAFF. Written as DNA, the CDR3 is TGTGCCAGCAGCACCGACAGGGGGAACACTGAAGCTTTCTTT. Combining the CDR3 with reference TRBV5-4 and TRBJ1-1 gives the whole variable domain ETGVTQSPTHLIKTRGQQVTLRCSSQSGHNTVSWYQQALGQGPQFIFQYYREEENGRGNFPPRFSGLQFPNYSSELNVNALELDDSALYLCASSTDRGNTEAFFGQGTRLTVV.

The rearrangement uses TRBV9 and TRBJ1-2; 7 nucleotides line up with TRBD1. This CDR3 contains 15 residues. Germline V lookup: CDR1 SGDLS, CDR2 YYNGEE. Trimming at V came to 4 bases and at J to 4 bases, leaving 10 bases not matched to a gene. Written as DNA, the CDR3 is TGTGCCAGCAGCACCGGAGACAGGGTAGCCTATGGCTACACCTTC. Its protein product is CASSTGDRVAYGYTF.

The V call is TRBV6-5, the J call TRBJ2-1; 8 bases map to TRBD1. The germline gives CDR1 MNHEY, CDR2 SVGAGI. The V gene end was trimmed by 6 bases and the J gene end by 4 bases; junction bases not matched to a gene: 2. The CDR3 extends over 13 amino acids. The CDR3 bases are TGTGCCAGCAGCAGGACAGGGTACAATGAGCAGTTCTTC. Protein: CASSRTGYNEQFF.